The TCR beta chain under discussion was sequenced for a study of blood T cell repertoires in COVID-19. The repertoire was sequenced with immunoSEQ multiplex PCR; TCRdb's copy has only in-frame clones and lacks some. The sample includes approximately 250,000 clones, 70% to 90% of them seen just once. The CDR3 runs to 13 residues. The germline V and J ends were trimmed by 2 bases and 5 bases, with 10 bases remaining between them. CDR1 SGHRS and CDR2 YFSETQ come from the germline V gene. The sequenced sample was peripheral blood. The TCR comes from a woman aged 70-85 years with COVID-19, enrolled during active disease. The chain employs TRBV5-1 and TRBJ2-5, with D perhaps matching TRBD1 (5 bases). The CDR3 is CASSFKGLETQYF. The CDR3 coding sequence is TGCGCCAGCAGCTTCAAGGGGCTGGAGACCCAGTACTTC.